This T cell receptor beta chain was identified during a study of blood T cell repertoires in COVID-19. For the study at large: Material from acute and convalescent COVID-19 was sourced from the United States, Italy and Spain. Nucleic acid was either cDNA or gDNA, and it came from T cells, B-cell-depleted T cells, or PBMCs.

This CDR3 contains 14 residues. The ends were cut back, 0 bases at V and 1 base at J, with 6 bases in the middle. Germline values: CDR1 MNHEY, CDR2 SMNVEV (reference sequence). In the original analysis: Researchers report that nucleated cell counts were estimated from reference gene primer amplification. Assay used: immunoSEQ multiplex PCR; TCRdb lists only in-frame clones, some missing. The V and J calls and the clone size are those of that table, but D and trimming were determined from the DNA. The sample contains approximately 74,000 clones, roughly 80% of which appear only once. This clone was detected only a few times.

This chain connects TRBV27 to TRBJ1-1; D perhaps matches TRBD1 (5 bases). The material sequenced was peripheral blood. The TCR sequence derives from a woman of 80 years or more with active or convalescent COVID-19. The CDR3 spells CASSLSRGNTEAFF. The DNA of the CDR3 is TGTGCCAGCAGTTTATCTAGGGGGAACACTGAAGCTTTCTTT.